Following are 30 T cell receptor beta chains from one sample sequenced in a study of T cells after yellow fever vaccination. MiXCR was run by TCRdb on the 5' RACE reads, yielding one entry per CDR3 protein. The sample lists approximately 300,000 distinct CDR3 sequences, 6.8% occurring once. The specimen was PBMCs, collected roughly seven weeks after the first yellow fever vaccination. The receptors were gathered from a man aged 18 to 29 who received the YFV17D yellow fever vaccine.

The sample holds one count of this clonotype. The CDR3 loop is CASGLEGWYTEAFF. The CDR3 bases are TGTGCCAGCGGTTTAGAGGGTTGGTACACTGAAGCTTTCTTT. This chain uses TRBV6-5 with TRBJ1-1; D uncertain. The CDR3 is made up of 14 amino acids. V was clipped by 8 bases and J by 3 bases, with 16 bases between them. Germline V gene lookup returns CDR1 MNHEY and CDR2 SVGAGI.

This clonotype was detected many times. V usage is TRBV11-2 and J usage is TRBJ2-5; TRBD2 might be the D (6 bases). The germline gives CDR1 SGHAT, CDR2 FQNNGV. Trimming removed 0 bases from V and 6 bases from J, with 11 bases in between. The CDR3 extends over 14 amino acids. CDR3 in DNA: TGTGCCAGCAGCTTAGATCCTGGGGGGAAGACCCAGTACTTC. This codes for CASSLDPGGKTQYF.

This clonotype was counted once. The chain carries TRBV2 and TRBJ2-7; D is uncertain. The CDR3 has 11 amino acids. The germline V gene encodes CDR1 SNHLY and CDR2 FYNNEI. DNA for the CDR3: TGTACCAGCAGTGACGCCTACGAGCAGTACGTC. This translates into CTSSDAYEQYV.

The CDR3 DNA reads as TGTGCCAGCAGCCCGAGGACAGGGTCGGGTGAGCAGTACTTC. Translating gives CASSPRTGSGEQYF. The rearrangement links TRBV11-2 to TRBJ2-7; 8 nucleotides agree with TRBD1. The CDR3 consists of 14 residues. V shed 5 bases and J 7 bases; nucleotides not matched to a gene: 10. In germline, CDR1 is SGHAT, CDR2 FQNNGV. The whole variable domain, filled in from reference TRBV11-2 and TRBJ2-7, reads EAGVAQSPRYKIIEKRQSVAFWCNPISGHATLYWYQQILGQGPKLLIQFQNNGVVDDSQLPKDRFSAERLKGVDSTLKIQPAKLEDSAVYLCASSPRTGSGEQYFGPGTRLTVT.

The chain is built from TRBV13 and TRBJ2-7; a weak D match, TRBD2 (5 bases). The CDR3 totals 13 residues. Germline V gene data show CDR1 as PRHDT and CDR2 as FYEKMQ (reference sequence). V lost 0 bases and J 2 bases, leaving 5 bases between the germline ends. CDR3 DNA: TGTGCCAGCAGCTTAGGGCGGGCCTACGAGCAGTACGTC. As protein: CASSLGRAYEQYV.

This clonotype was counted at least ten times. This chain uses TRBV6-2 or TRBV6-3 with TRBJ2-1, with a weak D call TRBD2 (6 bases). The V end was cut by 6 bases, the J end by 10 bases, with 13 bases between. CDR3 size: 12 residues. Germline V gene sequence: CDR1 MNHEY, CDR2 SVGEGT. The CDR3 DNA sequence: TGTGCCAGCAGCCCGGGGCGGGGAGAGCAGTTCTTC. Translated: CASSPGRGEQFF.

The V gene is TRBV4-2, the J gene TRBJ1-2; tentatively, D is TRBD1 (5 bases). The ends were cut back, 0 bases at V and 8 bases at J, with 7 bases in the middle. There are 12 residues in the CDR3. Germline V gives CDR1 LGHNA, CDR2 YNFKEQ. CDR3 DNA: TGTGCCAGCAGCCAAGATGGGGCGGGCTACACCTTC. Translated, it gives CASSQDGAGYTF.

V is TRBV4-3 and J is TRBJ2-3, with a possible D match to TRBD2 (6 bases). V lost 5 bases and J 6 bases, leaving 18 bases between the germline ends. In germline, CDR1 is LGHNA, CDR2 YSLEER. The CDR3 is 15 amino acids. The CDR3 sequence is CASSSTRDSWDTQYF. In nucleotides, the CDR3 is TGCGCCAGCAGCTCAACCCGGGACTCCTGGGATACGCAGTATTTT.

The chain combines TRBV6-2 or TRBV6-3 with TRBJ1-2, with TRBD1 as a possible D gene (5 bases). Trimming removed 6 bases from V and 3 bases from J, with 11 bases in between. Per the germline V gene, CDR1 is MNHEY and CDR2 is SVGEGT. The CDR3 is made up of 13 amino acids. The chain's CDR3 is CASREQADYGYTF. Written as DNA, the CDR3 is TGTGCCAGCAGGGAACAGGCAGACTATGGCTACACCTTC.

J is TRBJ2-7 and V is TRBV5-1; D unclear. Germline CDR1 reads SGHRS; CDR2 reads YFSETQ. Trimming took 4 bases from V and 1 from J, leaving 12 bases between them. The CDR3 runs 14 residues. CDR3 DNA: TGCGCCAGCAGCCCGGCACCGCAATCCTACGAGCAGTACGTC. Its protein is CASSPAPQSYEQYV.

This clonotype was recorded at least ten times. The J gene is TRBJ2-3, the V gene TRBV4-1; 7 bases agree with TRBD2. The CDR3 extends over 13 amino acids. V lost 4 bases to trimming and J lost 10 bases; unmatched junction nucleotides: 8. CDR1 MGHRA and CDR2 YSYEKL come from the germline V gene. The CDR3 spells CASSRTSAGPQYF. Written as DNA, the CDR3 is TGCGCCAGCAGCCGTACTAGCGCGGGACCGCAGTATTTT.

This clonotype has more than one count but fewer than ten. The chain is built from TRBV3-1 and TRBJ1-4; perhaps TRBD1 as D (5 bases). CDR1 is LGHDT and CDR2 is YNNKEL in the germline V gene (reference sequence). This CDR3 comprises 18 residues. The V end was cut by 1 base, the J end by 0 bases, with 15 bases between. The CDR3 sequence: CASSQATGVGATNEKLFF. DNA for the CDR3: TGTGCCAGCAGCCAAGCGACGGGGGTAGGTGCAACTAATGAAAAACTGTTTTTT. The full variable domain, its missing parts supplied by reference TRBV3-1 and TRBJ1-4, is DTAVSQTPKYLVTQMGNDKSIKCEQNLGHDTMYWYKQDSKKFLKIMFSYNNKELIINETVPNRFSPKSPDKAHLNLHINSLELGDSAVYFCASSQATGVGATNEKLFFGSGTQLSVL.

V is TRBV7-6 and J is TRBJ2-7; 10 positions match TRBD2. Germline V lookup: CDR1 SGHVS, CDR2 FNYEAQ. V lost 5 bases and J lost 6; bases outside the gene matches: 13. The CDR3 is made up of 16 amino acids. CDR3 nucleotide sequence: TGTGCCAGCAGCCCGATAGCGGGGGGCTTCCGATCCGAGCAGTACTTC. Translated: CASSPIAGGFRSEQYF.

This clonotype was detected ten times or more. V usage is TRBV12-3 or TRBV12-4 and J usage is TRBJ1-4; the match to TRBD1 covers 9 bases. J lost 8 bases, V lost 6 bases, and 13 bases had no gene match. This CDR3 is 16 amino acids long. The CDR3 spells CASRTTGTGRFEKLFF. In DNA, the CDR3 is TGTGCCAGCAGAACAACCGGGACAGGGCGTTTCGAAAAACTGTTTTTT.

The chain carries TRBV10-3 and TRBJ1-2, with 9 bases aligning to TRBD1. This CDR3 region has 15 residues. The germline gives CDR1 ENHRY, CDR2 SYGVKD. The V and J ends lost 2 bases and 4 bases, in that order; junction bases with no gene match: 5. The CDR3 nucleotides read TGTGCCATCAGTGAGGGGACAGGGTCCCTCTATGGCTACACCTTC. Its protein is CAISEGTGSLYGYTF.

The gene calls are TRBV20-1 and TRBJ2-3; D is possibly TRBD1 (6 bases). Per germline, CDR1 DFQATT and CDR2 SNEGSKA (reference sequence). The CDR3 sequence is 14 residues long. Trimming shortened V by 2 bases and J by 0 bases, and 9 bases separated the two germline ends. The CDR3 DNA reads as TGCAGTGCTAGAAGGGGGTTCAGCACAGATACGCAGTATTTT. It yields the protein CSARRGFSTDTQYF.

This clonotype appeared a few times. This chain joins TRBV7-2 and TRBJ2-1; 10 bases line up with TRBD1. Germline-derived CDR1 and CDR2 are SGHTA and FQGNSA. The ends lost 7 bases at V and 6 bases at J; junction bases unmatched: 6. This CDR3 has 14 residues. The CDR3: CASIRDRGVNEQFF. For the CDR3, the DNA is TGTGCCAGCATCCGGGACAGGGGCGTCAATGAGCAGTTCTTC.

This clonotype was picked up a small number of times. The genes are TRBV7-2 and TRBJ2-5, with 13 bases that match TRBD2. After removal of 2 bases from V and 5 bases from J, the junction contained 2 bases not matched to a gene. Germline V gene data show CDR1 as SGHTA and CDR2 as FQGNSA. There are 15 residues in the CDR3. The DNA of the CDR3 is TGTGCCAGCAGCTTATCACTAGCGGGGGGGGAGACCCAGTACTTC. Translation: CASSLSLAGGETQYF.

The chain carries TRBV7-3 and TRBJ2-3; 7 bases are shared with TRBD2. Germline trimming cut 1 base from V and 3 bases from J; bases unmatched to any gene: 25. CDR3 length: 22 residues. Germline CDR1 reads SGHTA; CDR2 reads FQGTGA. The CDR3 DNA sequence: TGTGCCAGCAGCTTAAGCGGGGGAATAAAGTATGGGCCCGAAACGCGAACAGATACGCAGTATTTT. This sequence encodes CASSLSGGIKYGPETRTDTQYF.

This clonotype has at least ten counts. The chain combines TRBV5-1 with TRBJ2-2; tentatively, D is TRBD2 (7 bases). The germline CDR1 and CDR2 sequences are SGHRS and YFSETQ. This CDR3 is 14 amino acids long. Trimming removed 5 bases from V and 3 bases from J, with 11 bases in between. The CDR3 nucleotides are TGCGCCAGCAGAGGGGGGGCGGACACCGGGGAGCTGTTTTTT. It encodes CASRGGADTGELFF.

Points on this clonotype: The junction does not match germline at one end; this may be a read error. The J gene is TRBJ2-3, the V gene TRBV7-9; D perhaps matches TRBD2 (6 bases). The CDR3 runs 16 residues. Germline V gene data show CDR1 as SEHNR and CDR2 as FQNEAQ (reference sequence). The CDR3 region has the DNA TGTGCCAGCATCCAACGGAGGGGCACTAGCACAGATACGCAGAATTTT. Its translation is CASIQRRGTSTDTQNF.

Concerning this clonotype itself: At one of its ends the junction is not consistent with the germline gene, which may arise from a read error. The chain combines TRBV23-1 with TRBJ2-5; D is unresolved. TRBV23-1 is noted as an ORF with a role that remains uncertain. The CDR3 totals 15 residues. The chain's CDR3 is CVSSQQLRQAETQYF. CDR3 nucleotides: TGCGTCAGCAGTCAGCAGCTGCGCCAAGCAGAGACCCAGTACTTC.

The chain employs TRBV15 and TRBJ2-5; TRBD2 matches at 8 bases. CDR3 length equals 15 residues. V was clipped by 4 bases and J by 3 bases; unmatched bases: 7. In germline, CDR1 is LNHNV, CDR2 YYDKDF (reference sequence). CDR3 residues: CATSTYGREEETQYF. Here the CDR3 DNA reads TGTGCCACCAGCACCTACGGGAGGGAGGAAGAGACCCAGTACTTC.

The chain recombines TRBV6-6 with TRBJ1-2, with TRBD1 matching 8 bases. Germline trimming cut 5 bases from V and 8 bases from J; bases unmatched to any gene: 7. The CDR3 totals 13 residues. The germline V gene has CDR1 MNHNY and CDR2 SVGAGI (reference sequence). In DNA form, the CDR3 reads TGTGCCAGCAGTCCGACAGGGGTGGGCGGCTACACCTTC. Amino acids: CASSPTGVGGYTF.

The chain employs TRBV27 and TRBJ2-2; D is unclear. V was clipped by 5 bases and J by 0 bases, with 4 bases between them. The CDR3 is 13 residues long. Per the germline V gene, CDR1 is MNHEY and CDR2 is SMNVEV (reference sequence). CDR3 nucleotides: TGTGCCAGCAGTGGTCCGAACACCGGGGAGCTGTTTTTT. It yields the protein CASSGPNTGELFF.

This clonotype came up a few times. The V call is TRBV20-1, the J call TRBJ2-2; D gene ambiguous. Trimming removed 1 base from V and 6 bases from J, with 12 bases in between. CDR1 is DFQATT and CDR2 is SNEGSKA in the germline V gene (reference sequence). The length of the CDR3 is 14 residues. In DNA, the CDR3 is TGCAGTGCTAGAGTCATTCTCCGTCCCGGGGAGCTGTTTTTT. Its translation is CSARVILRPGELFF.

This clonotype was seen more than once but under ten times. The chain carries TRBV13 and TRBJ1-1; D is undetermined. The CDR3 consists of 13 residues. The V end was cut by 5 bases, the J end by 6 bases, with 13 bases between. Germline CDR1 and CDR2: PRHDT and FYEKMQ (reference sequence). DNA of the CDR3: TGTGCCAGCAGCCCCCGCCCTGGGTCTGAAGCTTTCTTT. Translation: CASSPRPGSEAFF.

This clonotype was counted between two and nine times. This chain links TRBV18 with TRBJ1-3; unclear D gene. The CDR3 loop spans 13 amino acids. With 8 bases removed from V and 2 bases from J, the gap between germline ends came to 10 bases. In germline, CDR1 is KGHSH, CDR2 LQKENI. The CDR3 DNA is TGTGCCAGCACAACAGACCCTGGAAACACCATATATTTT. Translated, it gives CASTTDPGNTIYF.

This clonotype occurred a few times. The chain combines TRBV12-3 or TRBV12-4 with TRBJ2-3; D is perhaps TRBD2 (6 bases). V shed 3 bases and J shed 0 bases, with 13 bases lying between them. The CDR3 is 16 residues long. CDR3 in amino acids: CASSFSVDYSTDTQYF. CDR3 bases: TGTGCCAGCAGTTTCTCTGTGGACTATAGCACAGATACGCAGTATTTT.

The count of this clonotype is one. The rearrangement joins TRBV12-3 or TRBV12-4 to TRBJ1-2; D is unclear. V was trimmed by 3 bases and J by 6 bases, leaving 5 bases between them. The CDR3 is 11 residues long. The DNA for the CDR3 is TGTGCCAGCAGTTTCGCTGATGGCTACACCTTC. The encoded protein is CASSFADGYTF.